What follows is one T cell receptor (beta chain) and its context. This PCR relied on a set of 60 Vbeta primers and 13 Jbeta primers. Sequenced by immunoSEQ multiplex PCR; TCRdb stores in-frame clones only, minus some. The sample data list about 110,000 clones. The data are from a study of cytomegalovirus exposure and HLA in healthy donors. Deletions cut 0 bases from V and 3 bases from J, with 11 bases between. There are 16 residues in the CDR3. The germline gives CDR1 KGHSH, CDR2 LQKENI. The sequenced sample was PBMCs. The V call is TRBV18, the J call TRBJ1-4, with D unresolved. This sequence originates from a man between 35 and 55 years old in good health and CMV-seropositive. For the CDR3, the DNA is TGTGCCAGCTCACCACCGCGGGTTGGCTCTAATGAAAAACTGTTTTTT. It translates to CASSPPRVGSNEKLFF.